This TCR beta chain was sequenced during a study of T cells in Graves' hyperthyroidism and ophthalmopathy (dated by TCRdb to the late 2010s). For context, the study as a whole: Peripheral blood samples were taken at the time of initial diagnosis, prior to any treatment. The roughly 91 discovery patients were randomly divided into training and test sets at a 7:3 ratio. Following sampling, methimazole starting at 30 mg daily was given to hyperthyroidism patients, and high-dose intravenous methylprednisolone was given to ophthalmopathy patients. TCR V-J signatures able to tell the groups apart were searched for in a discovery cohort of some 97 patients, of whom about 40 had Graves' ophthalmopathy and about 60 had stable Graves' hyperthyroidism. The paper describes TCR Vbeta CDR3 sequencing of 135 peripheral blood samples, made up of around 41 ophthalmopathy patients, around 73 hyperthyroidism patients and 17 progressor patients. In addition, the study compared T-cell repertoires in thyroid tissue and in blood from six Graves' hyperthyroidism patients. Prospective prediction of ophthalmopathy was tested in an independent validation cohort of approximately 19 hyperthyroidism patients and 17 patients who later progressed to ophthalmopathy.

V is reduced by 4 bases and J by 7 bases, leaving a spacing of 5 bases between them. The CDR3 has 11 amino acids, counting the end cysteine and phenylalanine. Only the CDR3 DNA stays, 33 bases, in frame from base 1. Broad study findings and their caveats: Most expanded thyroid clonotypes (frequency above 0.001) were also detected in blood, suggesting blood repertoires may reflect thyroid immune responses. Ophthalmopathy was separated from stable hyperthyroidism by a 13 V-J signature model, with approximately 89% sensitivity and 81% to 82% specificity obtained in cross-validation and 80%/75% obtained in testing. No statistical method was used to fix the sample size in advance, and group allocation was not hidden from the investigators. In validation, progression to ophthalmopathy was predicted by the model with nearly 71% sensitivity and 72% to 85% specificity, a median of about 6 months before onset.

Hyperthyroidism patients were newly diagnosed, had a disease duration of under 2 months, and were aged 18 to 65 years. Patients with uncontrolled infections, other autoimmune diseases, pregnancy or lactation were excluded. Diagnoses relied on clinical symptoms, serum thyroxine and TRAb, thyroid ultrasound and orbital computed tomography. For progressor patients, blood was drawn at the first diagnosis of hyperthyroidism, before any ophthalmopathy symptoms had appeared. PBMCs were separated from under 11 ml of fresh peripheral blood using Ficoll-Paque density gradient centrifugation. Progressor patients were initially diagnosed with Graves' hyperthyroidism and developed ophthalmopathy during follow-up. Total RNA was extracted using Trizol reagent, and RNA quality was assessed on an Agilent 2100 Bioanalyzer. This clonotype has a count of ten or more. Its antigen is still unknown. Per-base quality was not reported, and no clone a single base away is much larger than it.

The TCR beta CDR3 regions were amplified from the RNA transcripts. The first round of RT-PCR for the TCR CDR3 was performed with the HTBI primer set and the Qiagen OneStep RT-PCR kit. Libraries were constructed in a second round of multiplex PCR, after which size selection and purification were carried out. Libraries were sequenced paired-end with 100 bp reads on an Illumina HiSeq2000. Per the original workflow: SOAPnuke was used to process the raw data, removing reads that contained adapters or uncalled bases, had a mean Phred below 15, or lacked an exact match to the constant primer or identifier. COPE v1.2.5 was used to merge high-quality paired reads, and clonotypes were defined as unique nucleotide sequences. MiTCR v1.1 was used to align the clonotypes against IMGT TRBV, TRBD and TRBJ reference segments. The analysis included only V-J combinations with a frequency above 0.0001, which together covered more than 99% of the repertoires. A TCS score was defined as the ratio between F50 (clonal expansion) and ExV (chaos), using BLOSUM62-based TCRdist between CDR3 peptides within each V-J. Welch's t-statistics and random forest reduced just over 500 V-J features to 10 to 15, which were used in a naive Bayes classifier (R e1071). In-frame beta chains were kept once TCRdb had trimmed the public reads at Q25 with fastp and called clones with MiXCR. Identical CDR3 protein sequences are pooled into one entry, listed with their most common genes and DNA. The V and J calls reflect TCRdb's pipeline rather than the authors' work. The sample data list a few hundred thousand distinct CDR3 sequences, and around 15% of these were observed just once. The ten biggest clones cover roughly 30% of the sample.

Sequencing was done on a sample of blood. This receptor was obtained from a woman between 45 and 60 years old with Graves' hyperthyroidism that later progressed to Graves' ophthalmopathy. The chain was built from TRBV12-3 or TRBV12-4 and TRBJ1-5; no D gene call is confident. The encoded CDR3 is CASSYGQPQHF. The nucleotide sequence is given as TGTGCCAGCAGTTATGGCCAGCCCCAGCATTTT.